The clone carrying this T cell receptor beta chain was seen once. This same CDR3 is encoded by further DNA sequences in the sample. The source of the sample is a study of immune evolution from preneoplasia to lung adenocarcinoma. Resections took place in Japan or China from the mid-2010s to the late 2010s. Produced via immunoSEQ multiplex PCR; TCRdb's table is partial and in-frame only. This table holds 4,000 to 5,000 clones, more than 75% found once. Germline lookup yields CDR1 SGHRS and CDR2 YFSETQ. There are 12 residues in the CDR3. Deletions cut 0 bases from V and 8 bases from J, with 8 bases between.

Sequenced sample: FFPE minimally invasive lung adenocarcinoma tissue. The source of this sequence is a person aged 70 to 80 with lung adenocarcinoma. The chain employs TRBV5-1 and TRBJ1-2; D is ambiguous. The CDR3 DNA follows: TGCGCCAGCAGCTTGGATGGCAAGGGCTACACCTTC. It encodes CASSLDGKGYTF.